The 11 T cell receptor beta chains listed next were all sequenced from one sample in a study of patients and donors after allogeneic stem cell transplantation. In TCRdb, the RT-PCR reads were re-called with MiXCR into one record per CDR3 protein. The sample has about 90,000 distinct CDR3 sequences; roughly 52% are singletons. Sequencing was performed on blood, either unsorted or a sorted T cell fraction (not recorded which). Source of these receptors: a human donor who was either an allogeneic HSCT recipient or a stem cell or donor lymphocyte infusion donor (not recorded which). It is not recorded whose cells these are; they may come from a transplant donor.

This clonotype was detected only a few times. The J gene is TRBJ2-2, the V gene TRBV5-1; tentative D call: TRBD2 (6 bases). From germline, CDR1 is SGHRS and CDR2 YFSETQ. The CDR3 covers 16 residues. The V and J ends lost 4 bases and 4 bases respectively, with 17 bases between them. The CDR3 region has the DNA TGCGCCAGCAGCCCTTTTGGAGGGCCGGCCACCGGGGAGCTGTTTTTT. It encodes CASSPFGGPATGELFF.

The CDR3: CASIIRTGKSPTEAFF. In DNA form, the CDR3 reads TGTGCCAGCATTATTCGAACAGGGAAATCCCCCACTGAAGCTTTCTTT. This chain joins TRBV6-2 or TRBV6-3 and TRBJ1-1, with D tentatively TRBD1 (6 bases). From germline, CDR1 is MNHEY and CDR2 SVGEGT. With 7 bases removed from V and 4 bases from J, the gap between germline ends came to 22 bases. This CDR3 is 16 amino acids long.

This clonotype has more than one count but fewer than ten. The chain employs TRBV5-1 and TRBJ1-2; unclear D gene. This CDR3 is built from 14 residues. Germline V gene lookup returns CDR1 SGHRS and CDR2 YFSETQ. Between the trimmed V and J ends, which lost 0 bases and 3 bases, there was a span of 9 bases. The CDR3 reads CASSLGFRDYGYTF. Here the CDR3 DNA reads TGCGCCAGCAGCTTGGGATTCAGAGACTATGGCTACACCTTC.

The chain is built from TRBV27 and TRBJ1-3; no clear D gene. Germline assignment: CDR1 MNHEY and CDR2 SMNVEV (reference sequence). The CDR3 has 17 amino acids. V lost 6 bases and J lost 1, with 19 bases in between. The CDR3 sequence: CASSPYLTVGSGNTIYF. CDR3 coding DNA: TGTGCCAGCAGCCCCTACTTGACTGTGGGATCTGGAAACACCATATATTTT.

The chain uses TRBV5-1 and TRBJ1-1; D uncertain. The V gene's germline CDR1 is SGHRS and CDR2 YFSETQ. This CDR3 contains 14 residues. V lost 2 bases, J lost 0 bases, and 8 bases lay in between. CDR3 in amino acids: CASSFGGLNTEAFF. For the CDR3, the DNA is TGCGCCAGCAGCTTTGGCGGCTTGAACACTGAAGCTTTCTTT.

CDR3 residues: CASNPQRGAGFDYGYTF. CDR3 sequence (DNA): TGTGCCAGTAATCCCCAAAGGGGGGCAGGTTTCGACTATGGCTACACCTTC. The chain recombines TRBV19 with TRBJ1-2; possibly TRBD1 for D (6 bases). The germline CDR1 and CDR2 sequences are LNHDA and SQIVND (reference sequence). CDR3 size: 17 residues. The germline V and J ends were trimmed by 7 bases and 3 bases, with 24 bases remaining between them. The variable domain in full, completed from reference TRBV19 and TRBJ1-2, reads DGGITQSPKYLFRKEGQNVTLSCEQNLNHDAMYWYRQDPGQGLRLIYYSQIVNDFQKGDIAEGYSVSREKKESFPLTVTSAQKNPTAFYLCASNPQRGAGFDYGYTFGSGTRLTVV.

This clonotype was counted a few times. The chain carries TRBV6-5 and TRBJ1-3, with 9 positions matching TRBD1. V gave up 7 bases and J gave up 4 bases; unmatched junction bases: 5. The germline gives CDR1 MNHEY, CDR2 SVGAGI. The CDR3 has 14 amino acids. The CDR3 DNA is TGTGCCAGCATCAAGGACAGGGGCGGAAACACCATATATTTT. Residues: CASIKDRGGNTIYF.

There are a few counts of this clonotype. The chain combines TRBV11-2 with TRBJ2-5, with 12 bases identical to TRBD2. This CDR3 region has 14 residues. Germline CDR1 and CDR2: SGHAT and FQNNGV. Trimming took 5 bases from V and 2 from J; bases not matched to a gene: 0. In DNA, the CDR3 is TGTGCCAGCAGCGGACTAGCGGGGCAAGAGACCCAGTACTTC. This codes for CASSGLAGQETQYF.

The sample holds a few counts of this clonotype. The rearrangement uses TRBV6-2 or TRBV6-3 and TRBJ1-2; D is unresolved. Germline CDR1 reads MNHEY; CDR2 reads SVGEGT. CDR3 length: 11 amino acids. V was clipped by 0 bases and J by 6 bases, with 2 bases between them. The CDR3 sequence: CASSYSNGYTF. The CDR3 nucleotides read TGTGCCAGCAGTTACTCGAATGGCTACACCTTC.

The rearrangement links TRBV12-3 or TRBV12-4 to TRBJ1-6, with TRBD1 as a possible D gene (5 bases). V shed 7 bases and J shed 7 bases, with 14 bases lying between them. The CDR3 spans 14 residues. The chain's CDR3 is CASTPGGKNSPLHF. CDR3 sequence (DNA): TGTGCCAGCACCCCTGGGGGGAAGAATTCACCCCTCCACTTT.

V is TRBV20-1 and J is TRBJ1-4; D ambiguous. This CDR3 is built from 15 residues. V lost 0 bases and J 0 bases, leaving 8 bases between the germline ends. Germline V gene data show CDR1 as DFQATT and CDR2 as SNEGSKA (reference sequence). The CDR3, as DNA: TGCAGTGCTAGAGACTTGTTTGCAACTAATGAAAAACTGTTTTTT. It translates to CSARDLFATNEKLFF.